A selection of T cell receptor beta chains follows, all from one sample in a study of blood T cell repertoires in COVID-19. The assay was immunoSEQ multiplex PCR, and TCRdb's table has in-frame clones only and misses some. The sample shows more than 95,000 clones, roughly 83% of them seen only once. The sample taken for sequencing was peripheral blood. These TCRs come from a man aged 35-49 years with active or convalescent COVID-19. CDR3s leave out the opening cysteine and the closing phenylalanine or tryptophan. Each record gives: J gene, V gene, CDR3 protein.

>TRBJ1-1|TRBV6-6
ASSYPGEGSNTEAF
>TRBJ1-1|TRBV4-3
ASSQEQGGFEAF
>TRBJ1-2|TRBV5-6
ASSPPEAGRRYT
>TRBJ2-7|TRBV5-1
ASNMGAGATYEQY
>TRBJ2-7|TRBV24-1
ATSDFRQGARSYEQY
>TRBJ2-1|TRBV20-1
SASWAGGYNEQF
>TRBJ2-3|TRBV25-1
ASSDHRGLKDTQY
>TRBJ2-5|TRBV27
ASSRGTSGQETQY
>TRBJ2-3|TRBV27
ASSFEGLAKDTQY
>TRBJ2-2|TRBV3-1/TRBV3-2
ASSSPQAQNTGELF
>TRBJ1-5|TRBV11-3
ASSLDREQPQH
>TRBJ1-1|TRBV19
ASSTSARDGRAF
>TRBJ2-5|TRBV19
ASSMGSGTSGSPETQY
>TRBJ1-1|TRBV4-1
ASSQAKLTGVLAEAF
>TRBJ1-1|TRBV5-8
ASPGGTEAF
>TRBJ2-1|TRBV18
ASSSGTSGREQF
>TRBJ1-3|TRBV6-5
ASSYSRRNGNTIY
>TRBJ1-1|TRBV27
ASSLGRTGMGAF
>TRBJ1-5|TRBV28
ASTRGRSFNQPQH
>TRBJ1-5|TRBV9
ASSLGGGMAQH
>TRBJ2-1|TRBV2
ASRHSRLAGGTNEQF
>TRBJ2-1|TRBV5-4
ASSLDWQGQF
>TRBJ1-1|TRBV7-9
ASTQTTGNTEAF
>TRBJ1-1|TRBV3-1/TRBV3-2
ASSPRTGGPGAMNTEAF
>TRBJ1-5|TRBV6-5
ASSQTGVHQPQH
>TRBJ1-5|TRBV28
ASSLPRASNQPQH
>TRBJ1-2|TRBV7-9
ASSTNGQVGYGYT
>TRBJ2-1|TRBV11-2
ASSLEGDIQGLEQF
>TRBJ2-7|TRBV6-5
ASRRTSGGFYEQY
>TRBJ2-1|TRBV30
AWDRTSGVYNEQF
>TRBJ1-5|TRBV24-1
ATISRNQPQH
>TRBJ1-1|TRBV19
ASSIGRDTEAF
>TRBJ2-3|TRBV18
ASSQTAAGERARTDTQY
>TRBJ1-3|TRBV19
ASSMGGSGNTIY
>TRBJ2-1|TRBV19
ASSIGSSSYNEQF
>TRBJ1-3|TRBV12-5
ASGLPETGNTIY
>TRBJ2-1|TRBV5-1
ASSSQGARDNEQF
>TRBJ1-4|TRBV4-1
ASSQPGQLSTNEKLF
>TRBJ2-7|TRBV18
ASSDPTGGYEQY
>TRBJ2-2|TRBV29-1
SVQGNYGELF
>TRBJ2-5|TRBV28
ASSLGFGGETQY
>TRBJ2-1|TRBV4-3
ASSQAGNTYNEQF
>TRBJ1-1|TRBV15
ATSRDPDTEAF
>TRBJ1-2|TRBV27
ASRLLGTGPPGAYRYT
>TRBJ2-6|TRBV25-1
ASSGGGSGANVLT
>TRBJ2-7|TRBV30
AWSRGGQGVDEQY
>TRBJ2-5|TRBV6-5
ASSPDRGTQETQY
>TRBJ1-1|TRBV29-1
SVLDTGPTTEAF
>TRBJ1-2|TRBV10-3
AMAATGGQTNYGYT
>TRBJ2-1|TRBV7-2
ASSLELSSAYNEQF
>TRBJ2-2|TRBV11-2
ASSLRGLDTGELF
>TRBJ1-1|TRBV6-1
ASSELQESEAF
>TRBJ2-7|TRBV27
ASSHGTSPYEQY
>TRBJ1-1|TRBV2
ASRRDGGGTEAF